A single sample is the source of the 8 T cell receptor beta chains below, sequenced in a study of a mutant IDH1 vaccine in newly diagnosed glioma. Time point defined: week 23, last vaccination. Vaccine doses each comprised 300 ug of mutant IDH1 20-mer peptide, with topical imiquimod. Assay: immunoSEQ multiplex PCR; the TCRdb copy retains only in-frame clones and omits some. The table records 35,000 to 50,000 clones, approximately 84% of them present only once. The antigens of these receptors remain unknown. The sample consisted of PBMCs, taken from a glioma patient whose treatment included an IDH1 peptide vaccine. Receptors originate from a woman aged 18 to 35 with glioma. Some clones in this sample may be carry-over from other donors' samples.

V and J are TRBV19 and TRBJ2-7; D uncertain. V lost 3 bases and J lost 5, with 8 bases in between. This CDR3 spans 12 amino acids. Germline CDR1 and CDR2: LNHDA and SQIVND (reference sequence). Here the CDR3 reads CASSMMGNEQYF. CDR3 bases: TGTGCCAGTAGTATGATGGGGAACGAGCAGTACTTC.

The rearrangement joins TRBV25-1 to TRBJ1-3; 8 bases map to TRBD1. CDR3 size: 16 residues. Germline V lookup: CDR1 MGHDK, CDR2 SYGVNS. The trim removed 7 bases at V and 0 bases at J, leaving 8 bases unmatched. The CDR3 DNA reads TGTGCCAGCACCCCGGGACAGGCCTACTCTGGAAACACCATATATTTT. It yields the protein CASTPGQAYSGNTIYF.

V gene TRBV10-3 combines with J gene TRBJ2-4; D may be TRBD1 or TRBD2 (5 bases each). CDR3 length equals 17 residues. Germline CDR1 reads ENHRY; CDR2 reads SYGVKD. V lost 10 bases, J lost 0 bases, and 22 bases lay in between. CDR3 nucleotides: TGTGCCACGAACCAGGAAAGGTCTGGGGGAGCCAAAAACATTCAGTACTTC. This translates into CATNQERSGGAKNIQYF.

The CDR3 spells CASSGDRLYGYTF. DNA for the CDR3: TGTGCCAGCAGCGGGGACAGGCTCTATGGCTACACCTTC. This chain joins TRBV5-6 and TRBJ1-2, with 8 nucleotides matching TRBD1. V gave up 4 bases and J gave up 4 bases; unmatched junction bases: 3. CDR3 length: 13 residues. Per germline, CDR1 SGHDT and CDR2 YYEEEE.

The V and J genes are TRBV19 and TRBJ1-4; TRBD1 matches 7 bases. Germline V gene sequence: CDR1 LNHDA, CDR2 SQIVND (reference sequence). This CDR3 has 15 residues. J was trimmed by 6 bases and V by 8 bases; bases with no gene match: 12. The DNA for the CDR3 is TGTGCCAGTCTCCGACAGGGCGGCATGCATGAAAAACTGTTTTTT. It codes for CASLRQGGMHEKLFF.

The chain couples TRBV14 to TRBJ2-7; 7 bases fit TRBD2. The CDR3 covers 16 residues. CDR1 and CDR2 from the germline V gene are SGHDN and FVKESK. The junction had 9 bases not matched to a gene; V was cut back by 0 bases and J by 4 bases. The CDR3 region is CASSQEVAGSTYEQYF. In DNA form, the CDR3 reads TGTGCCAGCAGCCAAGAGGTAGCGGGTAGCACTTACGAGCAGTACTTC.

The chain has TRBV7-2 and TRBJ2-7, with D perhaps matching TRBD2 (6 bases). This CDR3 contains 14 residues. Between the trimmed V and J ends, which lost 3 bases and 4 bases, there was a span of 13 bases. CDR1 SGHTA and CDR2 FQGNSA come from the germline V gene. The CDR3 DNA follows: TGTGCCAGCAGCTTTATCGGGAGTTGGTACGAGCAGTACTTC. Protein product: CASSFIGSWYEQYF.

The chain joins TRBV27 to TRBJ2-5, with a weak D call TRBD2 (6 bases). This CDR3 has 13 residues. V was pared by 3 bases and J by 5 bases, with 10 bases between. Looked up from germline, CDR1 is MNHEY and CDR2 is SMNVEV (reference sequence). CDR3 bases: TGTGCCAGCAGTTTGTGGGGAGGTGAGACCCAGTACTTC. This codes for CASSLWGGETQYF.